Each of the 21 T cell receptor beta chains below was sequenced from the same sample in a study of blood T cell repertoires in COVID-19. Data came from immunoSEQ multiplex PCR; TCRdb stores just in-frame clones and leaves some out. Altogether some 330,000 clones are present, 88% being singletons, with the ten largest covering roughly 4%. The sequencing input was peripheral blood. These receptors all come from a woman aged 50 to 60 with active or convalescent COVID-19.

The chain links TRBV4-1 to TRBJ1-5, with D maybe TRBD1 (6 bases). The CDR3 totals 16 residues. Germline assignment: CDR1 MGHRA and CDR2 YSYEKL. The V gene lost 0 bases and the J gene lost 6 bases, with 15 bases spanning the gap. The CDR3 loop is CASSQDPGGAVQPQHF. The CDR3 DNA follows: TGCGCCAGCAGCCAAGATCCGGGGGGGGCGGTTCAGCCCCAGCATTTT.

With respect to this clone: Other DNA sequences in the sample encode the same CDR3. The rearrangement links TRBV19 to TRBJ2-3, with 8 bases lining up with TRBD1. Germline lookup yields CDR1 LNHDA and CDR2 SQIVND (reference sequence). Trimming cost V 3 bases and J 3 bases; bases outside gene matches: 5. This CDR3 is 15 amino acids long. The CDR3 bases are TGTGCCAGTAGTATCGACAGGGGCAGAACAGATACGCAGTATTTT. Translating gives CASSIDRGRTDTQYF.

The CDR3 DNA reads TGTGCCAGCAGTGCAAAATACTACAATCAGCCCCAGCATTTT. It yields the protein CASSAKYYNQPQHF. The J gene is TRBJ1-5, the V gene TRBV6-6; no definite D call. Germline loops: CDR1 MNHNY, CDR2 SVGAGI (reference sequence). Trimming removed 5 bases from V and 3 bases from J, with 11 bases in between. This CDR3 comprises 14 residues.

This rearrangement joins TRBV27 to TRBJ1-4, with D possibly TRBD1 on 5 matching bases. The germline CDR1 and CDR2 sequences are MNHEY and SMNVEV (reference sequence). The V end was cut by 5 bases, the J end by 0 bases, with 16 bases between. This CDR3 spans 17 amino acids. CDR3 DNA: TGTGCCAGCAGTCTCGTAGGGCAGGGTGCAACTAATGAAAAACTGTTTTTT. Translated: CASSLVGQGATNEKLFF.

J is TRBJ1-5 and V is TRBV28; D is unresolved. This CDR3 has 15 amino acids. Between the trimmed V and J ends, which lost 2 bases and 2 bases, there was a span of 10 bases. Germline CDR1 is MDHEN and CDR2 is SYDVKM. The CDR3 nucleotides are TGTGCCAGCAGTTTAGGAGGCGTTGGCAATCAGCCCCAGCATTTT. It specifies CASSLGGVGNQPQHF.

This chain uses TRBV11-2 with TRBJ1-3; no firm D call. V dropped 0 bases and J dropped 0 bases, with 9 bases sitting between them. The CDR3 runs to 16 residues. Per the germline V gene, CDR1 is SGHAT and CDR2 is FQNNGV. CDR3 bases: TGTGCCAGCAGCTTAGAGGCAGTTTTCTCTGGAAACACCATATATTTT. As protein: CASSLEAVFSGNTIYF. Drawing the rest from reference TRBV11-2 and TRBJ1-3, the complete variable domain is EAGVAQSPRYKIIEKRQSVAFWCNPISGHATLYWYQQILGQGPKLLIQFQNNGVVDDSQLPKDRFSAERLKGVDSTLKIQPAKLEDSAVYLCASSLEAVFSGNTIYFGEGSWLTVV.

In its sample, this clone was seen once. CDR3 sequence reads: CASSLGSGFRTEQFF. Written as DNA, the CDR3 is TGTGCCAGCAGCTTAGGGTCGGGTTTTCGAACTGAGCAGTTCTTC. The J gene is TRBJ2-1, the V gene TRBV11-3; D is undetermined. Germline V gene sequence: CDR1 SGHNT, CDR2 YENEEA. The V and J ends lost 1 base and 9 bases respectively, with 16 bases between them. There are 15 residues in the CDR3.

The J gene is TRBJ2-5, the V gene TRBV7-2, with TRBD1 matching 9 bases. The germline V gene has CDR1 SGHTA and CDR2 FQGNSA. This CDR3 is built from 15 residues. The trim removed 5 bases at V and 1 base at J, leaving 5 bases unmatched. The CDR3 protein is CASSTGQGLQETQYF. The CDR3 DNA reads TGTGCCAGCAGCACAGGACAGGGGCTCCAAGAGACCCAGTACTTC.

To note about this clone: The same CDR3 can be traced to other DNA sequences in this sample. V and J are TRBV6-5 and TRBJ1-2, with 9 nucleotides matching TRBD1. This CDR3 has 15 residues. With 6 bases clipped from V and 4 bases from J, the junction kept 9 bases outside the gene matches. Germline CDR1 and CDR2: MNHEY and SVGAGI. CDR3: CASSYTPGQGYGYTF. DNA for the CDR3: TGTGCCAGCAGCTACACGCCGGGACAGGGCTATGGCTACACCTTC.

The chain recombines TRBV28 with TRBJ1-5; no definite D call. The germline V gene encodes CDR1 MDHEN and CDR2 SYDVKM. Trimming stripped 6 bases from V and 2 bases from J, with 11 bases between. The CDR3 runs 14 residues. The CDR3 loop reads CASRPTGGNQPQHF. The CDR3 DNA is TGTGCCAGCAGACCCACCGGGGGCAATCAGCCCCAGCATTTT.

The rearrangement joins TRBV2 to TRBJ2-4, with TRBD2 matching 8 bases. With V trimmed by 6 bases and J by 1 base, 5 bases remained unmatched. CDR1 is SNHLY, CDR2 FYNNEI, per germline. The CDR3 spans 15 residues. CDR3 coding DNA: TGTGCCAGCAGCTCGACTAGCGCGGCCAAAAACATTCAGTACTTC. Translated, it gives CASSSTSAAKNIQYF.

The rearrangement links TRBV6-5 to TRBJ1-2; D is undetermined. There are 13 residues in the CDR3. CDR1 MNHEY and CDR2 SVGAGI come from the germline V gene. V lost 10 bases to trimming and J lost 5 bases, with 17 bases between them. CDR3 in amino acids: CATYAGAAYGYTF. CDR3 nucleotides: TGTGCCACTTACGCGGGCGCAGCTTATGGCTACACCTTC.

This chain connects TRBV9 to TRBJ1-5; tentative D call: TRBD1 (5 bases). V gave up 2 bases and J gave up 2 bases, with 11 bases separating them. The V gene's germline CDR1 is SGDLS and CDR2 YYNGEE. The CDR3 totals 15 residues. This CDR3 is CASSVGGLGNQPQHF. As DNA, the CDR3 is TGTGCCAGCAGCGTGGGGGGACTGGGCAATCAGCCCCAGCATTTT.

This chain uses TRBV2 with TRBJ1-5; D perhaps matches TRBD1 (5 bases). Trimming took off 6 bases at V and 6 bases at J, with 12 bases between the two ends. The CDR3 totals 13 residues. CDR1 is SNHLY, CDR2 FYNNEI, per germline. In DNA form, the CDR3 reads TGTGCCAGCAGATGGGTCGGGGGTCAGCCCCAGCATTTT. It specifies CASRWVGGQPQHF.

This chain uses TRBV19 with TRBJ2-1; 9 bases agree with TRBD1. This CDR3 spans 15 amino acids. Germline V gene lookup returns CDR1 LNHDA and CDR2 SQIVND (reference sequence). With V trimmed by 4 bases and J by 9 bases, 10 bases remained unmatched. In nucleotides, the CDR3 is TGTGCCAGTAGTAAACAGGGGGCCAAGGATAGTGAGCAGTTCTTC. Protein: CASSKQGAKDSEQFF.

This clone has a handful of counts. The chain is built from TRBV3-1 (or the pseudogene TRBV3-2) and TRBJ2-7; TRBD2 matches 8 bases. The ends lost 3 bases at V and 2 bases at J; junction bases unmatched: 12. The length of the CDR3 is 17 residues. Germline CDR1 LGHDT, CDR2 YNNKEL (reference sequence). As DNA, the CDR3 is TGTGCCAGCAGCCAGGGGACAAGCGGGAGAGTTGCCTACGAGCAGTACTTC. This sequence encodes CASSQGTSGRVAYEQYF.

The CDR3: CASSQEPGAYEQYF. CDR3 nucleotides: TGCGCCAGCAGCCAGGAGCCCGGGGCCTACGAGCAGTACTTC. V is TRBV4-1 and J is TRBJ2-7; the D gene is possibly TRBD2 (5 bases). With 3 bases removed from V and 2 bases from J, the gap between germline ends came to 11 bases. Germline lookup yields CDR1 MGHRA and CDR2 YSYEKL. The CDR3 length is 14 residues.

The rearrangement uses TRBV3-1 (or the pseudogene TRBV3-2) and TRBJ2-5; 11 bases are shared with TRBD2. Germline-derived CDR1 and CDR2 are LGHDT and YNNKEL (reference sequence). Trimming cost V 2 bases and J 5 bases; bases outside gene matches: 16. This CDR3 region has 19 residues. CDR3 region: CASSQLGVLLAGGRETQYF. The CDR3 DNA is TGTGCCAGCAGCCAATTGGGAGTCCTGTTAGCGGGGGGGAGGGAGACCCAGTACTTC.

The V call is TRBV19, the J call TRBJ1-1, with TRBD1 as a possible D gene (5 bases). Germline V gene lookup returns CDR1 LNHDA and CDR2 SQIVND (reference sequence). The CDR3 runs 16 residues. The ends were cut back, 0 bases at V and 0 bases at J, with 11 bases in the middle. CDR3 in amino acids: CASSIDVEGLNTEAFF. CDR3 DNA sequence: TGTGCCAGTAGTATAGATGTGGAGGGGTTGAACACTGAAGCTTTCTTT.

CDR3 amino acids: CASSQGTGGNTEAFF. Here the CDR3 DNA reads TGTGCCAGCAGCCAAGGTACAGGGGGTAACACTGAAGCTTTCTTT. This chain uses TRBV3-1 (or the pseudogene TRBV3-2) with TRBJ1-1, with 8 positions matching TRBD1. Germline assignment: CDR1 LGHDT and CDR2 YNNKEL (reference sequence). The ends lost 1 base at V and 2 bases at J; junction bases unmatched: 3. The CDR3 covers 15 residues.

CDR3 sequence reads: CASSNQGAGGELFF. For the CDR3, the DNA is TGTGCCAGCAGCAACCAGGGGGCAGGGGGGGAGCTGTTTTTT. This rearrangement joins TRBV9 to TRBJ2-2; 8 bases agree with TRBD1. Germline-derived CDR1 and CDR2 are SGDLS and YYNGEE. J lost 8 bases, V lost 4 bases, and 7 bases had no gene match. This CDR3 region has 14 residues.